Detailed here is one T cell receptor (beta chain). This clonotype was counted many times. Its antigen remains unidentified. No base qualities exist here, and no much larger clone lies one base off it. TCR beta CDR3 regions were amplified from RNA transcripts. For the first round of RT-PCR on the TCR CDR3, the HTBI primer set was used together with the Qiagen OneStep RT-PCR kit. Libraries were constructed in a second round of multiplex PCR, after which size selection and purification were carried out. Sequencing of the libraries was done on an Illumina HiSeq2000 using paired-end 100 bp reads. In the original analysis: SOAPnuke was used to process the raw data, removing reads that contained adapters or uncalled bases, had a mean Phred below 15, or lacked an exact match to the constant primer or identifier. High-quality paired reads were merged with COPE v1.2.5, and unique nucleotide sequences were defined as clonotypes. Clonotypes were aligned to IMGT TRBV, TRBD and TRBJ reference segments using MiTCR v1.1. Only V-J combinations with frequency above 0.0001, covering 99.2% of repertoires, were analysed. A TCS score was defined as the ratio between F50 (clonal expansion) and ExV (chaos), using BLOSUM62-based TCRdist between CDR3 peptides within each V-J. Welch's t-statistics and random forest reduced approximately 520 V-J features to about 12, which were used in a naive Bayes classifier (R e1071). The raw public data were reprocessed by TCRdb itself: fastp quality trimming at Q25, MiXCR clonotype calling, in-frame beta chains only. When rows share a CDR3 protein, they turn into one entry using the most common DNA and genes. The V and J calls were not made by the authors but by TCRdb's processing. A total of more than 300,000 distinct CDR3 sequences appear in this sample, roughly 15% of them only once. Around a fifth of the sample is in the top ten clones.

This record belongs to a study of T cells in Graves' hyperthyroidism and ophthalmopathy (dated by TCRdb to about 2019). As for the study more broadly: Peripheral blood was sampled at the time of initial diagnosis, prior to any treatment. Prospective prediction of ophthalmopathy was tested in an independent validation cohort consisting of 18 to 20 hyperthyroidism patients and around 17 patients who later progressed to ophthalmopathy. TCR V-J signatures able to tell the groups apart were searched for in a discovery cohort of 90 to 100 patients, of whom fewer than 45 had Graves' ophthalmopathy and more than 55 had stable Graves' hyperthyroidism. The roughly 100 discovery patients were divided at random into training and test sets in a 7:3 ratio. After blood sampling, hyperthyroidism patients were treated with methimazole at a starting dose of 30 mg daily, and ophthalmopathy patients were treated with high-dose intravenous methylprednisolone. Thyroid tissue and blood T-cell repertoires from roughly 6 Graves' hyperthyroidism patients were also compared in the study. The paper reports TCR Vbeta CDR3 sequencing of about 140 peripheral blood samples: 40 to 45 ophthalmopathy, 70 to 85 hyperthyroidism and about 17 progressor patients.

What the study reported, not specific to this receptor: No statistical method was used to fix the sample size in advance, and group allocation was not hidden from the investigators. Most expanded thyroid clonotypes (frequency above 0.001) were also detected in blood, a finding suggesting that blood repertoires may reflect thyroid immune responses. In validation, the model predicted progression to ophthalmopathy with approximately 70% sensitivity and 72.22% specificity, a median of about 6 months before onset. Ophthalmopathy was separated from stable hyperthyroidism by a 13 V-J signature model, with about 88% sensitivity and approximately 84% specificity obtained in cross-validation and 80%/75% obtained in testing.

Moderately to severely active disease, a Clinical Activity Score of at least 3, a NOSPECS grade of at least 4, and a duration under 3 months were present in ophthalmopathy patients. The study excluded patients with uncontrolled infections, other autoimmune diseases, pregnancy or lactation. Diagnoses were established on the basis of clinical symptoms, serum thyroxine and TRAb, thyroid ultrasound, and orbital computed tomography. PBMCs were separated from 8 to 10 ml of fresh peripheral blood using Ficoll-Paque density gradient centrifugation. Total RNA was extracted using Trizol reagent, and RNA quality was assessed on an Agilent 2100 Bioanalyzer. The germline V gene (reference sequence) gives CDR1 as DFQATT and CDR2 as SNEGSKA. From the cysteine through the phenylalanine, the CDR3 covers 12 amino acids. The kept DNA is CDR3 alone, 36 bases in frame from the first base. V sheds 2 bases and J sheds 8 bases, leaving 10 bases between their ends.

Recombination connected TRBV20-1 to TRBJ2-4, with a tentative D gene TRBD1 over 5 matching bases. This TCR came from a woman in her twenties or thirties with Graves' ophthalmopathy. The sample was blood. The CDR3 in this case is CSARTLGDIQYF. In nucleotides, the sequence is TGCAGTGCTAGAACCCTAGGGGACATTCAGTACTTC.